This T cell receptor beta chain was captured by sequencing in a study of yellow fever vaccine responses in identical twins. TCRdb processed the RT-PCR reads anew with MiXCR; each CDR3 protein has one entry. The sample lists about 5,800 distinct CDR3 sequences, about 65% occurring once. Study-level points and caveats: Twins' T cell vaccine responses reportedly looked partly convergent, partly personalized.

Germline CDR1 is SGHAT and CDR2 is FQNNGV. CDR3 length: 14 amino acids. As concerns this clonotype: Its specificity is unknown. At one end, the junction sequence differs from germline, possibly due to a read error.

The rearrangement links TRBV11-2 to TRBJ2-7; D remains unclear. The clonotype comes from a woman under 30 who received the yellow fever vaccine. The sequences come from T cells from blood (PBMCs), unsorted or a sorted subset (not recorded which), collected before or after yellow fever vaccination (not recorded which). This CDR3 reads CASSLDPRSYEQYF. In DNA, the CDR3 is TGTGCCAGCAGCCTAGATCCTAGGTCCTACGAGCAGTACTTC. Using reference TRBV11-2 and TRBJ2-7 for the parts outside the CDR3, the full variable domain is EAGVAQSPRYKIIEKRQSVAFWCNPISGHATLYWYQQILGQGPKLLIQFQNNGVVDDSQLPKDRFSAERLKGVDSTLKIQPAKLEDSAVYLCASSLDPRSYEQYFGPGTRLTVT.